The present T cell receptor (beta chain) was sequenced within a study of metastatic and nonmetastatic thyroid tumors. The study, taken as a whole, reports: Patients with malignant thyroid tumors reportedly had significantly higher TCR beta diversity than those with benign nodules, in blood and tumor.

TCRdb reassembled clones from the PCR reads with MiXCR. The sample shows approximately 24,000 clones, 20% to 25% of them seen only once. Not a single patient had been given any form of treatment at any point before undergoing thyroid surgery. CDR1 is SGHAT and CDR2 is FQNNGV in the germline V gene. V lost 4 bases, J lost 0 bases, and 14 bases lay in between. This CDR3 has 16 residues. This clone showed up many times. Its antigen is not known. The specimen sequenced was blood. The TCR comes from a male donor with papillary thyroid cancer or a benign thyroid nodule (not recorded which). Some clones in this sample may be carry-over from other donors' samples. The chain combines TRBV11-2 with TRBJ2-3; perhaps TRBD1 as D (8 bases). CDR3 DNA: TGTGCCAGCAGCTCGATACAGGGGGGGAGCACAGATACGCAGTATTTT. Amino acids: CASSSIQGGSTDTQYF.